This TCR beta chain was sequenced for a study of shared clonotypes between healthy human individuals. Terminally differentiated effector memory CD45RA+ cells were left out of the naive CD8 fraction, which was CD45RO-negative and positively selected for CCR7. The protocol was immunoSEQ multiplex PCR, while the TCRdb copy is restricted to in-frame clones and leaves out a portion. The sample yields about 2.1 million clones, 85% to 95% seen once. Germline-derived CDR1 and CDR2 are SGHDT and YYEEEE. V was pared by 1 base and J by 7 bases, with 9 bases between. The CDR3 is 12 amino acids. The sample taken for sequencing was naive CD8+ T cells from PBMCs. The clonotype originates from a man aged 18 to 30 in good health. Some clones in this sample may be carry-over from other donors' samples. This chain joins TRBV5-6 and TRBJ2-7; unclear D gene. The CDR3 sequence: CASSLRLFEQYF. CDR3 DNA: TGTGCCAGCAGCTTGCGTCTCTTTGAGCAGTACTTC.